This entry lists 27 T cell receptor beta chains sequenced from one sample in a study of CD8 T cells in ankylosing spondylitis. TCRdb called the 5' RACE reads again in MiXCR, with one record for every CDR3 protein. The sample lists under 250,000 distinct CDR3 sequences, just under 7.5% occurring once. The study, taken as a whole, reports: Within ankylosing spondylitis blood, a TCR beta motif made up of roughly eight highly homologous variants appeared to be characteristic.

For these TCRs, the target antigens are not known. Material for sequencing was blood, either unsorted or a sorted T cell fraction (not recorded which). These receptors were taken from a male donor with ankylosing spondylitis.

Many counts were recorded for this clonotype. At one boundary the junction diverges from the germline segment, which might be a read error. This chain uses TRBV12-3 or TRBV12-4 with TRBJ1-5; TRBD1 matches at 11 bases. CDR3 length: 16 residues. DNA for the CDR3: TGTGCCAGCAATTTAGGACAGGGGGCGATATTTCAGCCCCAGCATTTT. Translating it yields CASNLGQGAIFQPQHF.

This clonotype was counted ten times or more. V usage is TRBV27 and J usage is TRBJ2-7, with D unresolved. The V gene's germline CDR1 is MNHEY and CDR2 SMNVEV (reference sequence). The CDR3 runs to 15 residues. The V end was cut by 5 bases, the J end by 1 base, with 15 bases between. The CDR3 spells CASSPSPVGSYEQYF. For the CDR3, the DNA is TGTGCCAGCAGTCCGTCCCCGGTGGGATCCTACGAGCAGTACTTC.

The chain joins TRBV29-1 to TRBJ2-1; no firm D call. V lost 6 bases, J lost 10 bases, and 13 bases lay in between. Germline V lookup: CDR1 SQVTM, CDR2 ANQGSEA. CDR3 length: 11 amino acids. The CDR3 DNA is TGCAGCGTGGATGAGGACGAGGAGCAGTTCTTC. Its translation is CSVDEDEEQFF.

Ten or more counts support this clonotype. This rearrangement joins TRBV4-3 to TRBJ2-1; D perhaps matches TRBD2 (7 bases). The V end was cut by 4 bases, the J end by 8 bases, with 12 bases between. From germline, CDR1 is LGHNA and CDR2 YSLEER. The CDR3 spans 13 residues. In DNA form, the CDR3 reads TGCGCCAGCAGCCCCGGGGGGCGAGATGAGCAGTTCTTC. Amino acid sequence: CASSPGGRDEQFF.

The rearrangement joins TRBV29-1 to TRBJ1-1; D is unresolved. Trimming cost V 4 bases and J 7 bases, with 7 bases left between them. The germline V gene encodes CDR1 SQVTM and CDR2 ANQGSEA. The CDR3 runs 10 residues. CDR3 DNA: TGCAGCGTTGTCCCTCGTGAAGCTTTCTTT. Protein product: CSVVPREAFF.

This clonotype was detected ten times or more. This rearrangement joins TRBV6-5 to TRBJ2-7, with unresolved D. Trimming removed 2 bases from V and 0 bases from J, with 8 bases in between. This CDR3 is built from 14 residues. CDR1 and CDR2 from the germline V gene are MNHEY and SVGAGI. The CDR3 sequence is CASSYTVYSYEQYF. The CDR3 DNA follows: TGTGCCAGCAGTTACACGGTCTACTCCTACGAGCAGTACTTC.

This clonotype has ten or more counts. The rearrangement joins TRBV7-9 to TRBJ2-7, with 9 positions matching TRBD1. CDR1 SEHNR and CDR2 FQNEAQ come from the germline V gene (reference sequence). V gave up 4 bases and J gave up 5 bases; unmatched junction bases: 12. The CDR3 spans 16 residues. CDR3: CASSSGPGTGFNEQYF. The CDR3 coding sequence is TGTGCCAGCAGCTCCGGACCTGGGACAGGGTTCAACGAGCAGTACTTC. Full variable domain (outside the CDR3, taken from reference TRBV7-9 and TRBJ2-7): DTGVSQNPRHKITKRGQNVTFRCDPISEHNRLYWYRQTLGQGPEFLTYFQNEAQLEKSRLLSDRFSAERPKGSFSTLEIQRTEQGDSAMYLCASSSGPGTGFNEQYFGPGTRLTVT.

This clonotype was seen a handful of times. The rearrangement joins TRBV7-2 to TRBJ2-2; the D gene is possibly TRBD1 (6 bases). The CDR3 has 15 residues. Deletions cut 6 bases from V and 7 bases from J, with 18 bases between. Germline assignment: CDR1 SGHTA and CDR2 FQGNSA. Here the CDR3 reads CASRYGTNLLGELFF. As DNA, the CDR3 is TGTGCCAGCAGATACGGGACAAATCTTCTCGGGGAGCTGTTTTTT.

This clonotype was seen a few times. V and J are TRBV7-9 and TRBJ1-1; D not resolved. Germline V gene sequence: CDR1 SEHNR, CDR2 FQNEAQ (reference sequence). The CDR3 is 15 residues long. Between the trimmed V and J ends, which lost 1 base and 1 base, there was a span of 10 bases. The CDR3 sequence is CASSLGHPGNTEAFF. CDR3 DNA: TGTGCCAGCAGCTTAGGACACCCTGGGAACACTGAAGCTTTCTTT.

A remark on this clonotype: A much bigger clone sits one base away, suggesting this may be a read error. In this CDR3 the conserved last residue, phenylalanine or tryptophan, is missing, so a read error is likely. The chain has TRBV7-6 and TRBJ2-1; D gene ambiguous. CDR3 length equals 15 residues. V was clipped by 7 bases and J by 0 bases, with 13 bases between them. Germline assignment: CDR1 SGHVS and CDR2 FNYEAQ. The CDR3 nucleotides read TGTGCCAGCACCCCGATTGCGGTCTCCTACAATGAGCAGTTCTTA. Translation gives CASTPIAVSYNEQFL.

This clonotype showed up many times. The chain combines TRBV20-1 with TRBJ2-7; no clear D gene. CDR3 length: 11 residues. Germline V gene lookup returns CDR1 DFQATT and CDR2 SNEGSKA (reference sequence). The ends were cut back, 3 bases at V and 5 bases at J, with 8 bases in the middle. CDR3 sequence (DNA): TGCAGTGCTAGTAGTGGGAACGAGCAGTACTTC. As protein: CSASSGNEQYF.

This clonotype came up many times. This chain uses TRBV5-8 with TRBJ1-1; D is ambiguous. The V end was cut by 0 bases, the J end by 1 base, with 7 bases between. CDR3 length: 14 residues. Germline CDR1 is SGHTS and CDR2 is YDEGEE. The CDR3 loop is CASSLVGWNTEAFF. CDR3 in DNA: TGTGCCAGCAGCTTGGTAGGCTGGAACACTGAAGCTTTCTTT. Filled out from reference TRBV5-8 and TRBJ1-1, the complete variable domain reads EAGVTQSPTHLIKTRGQQATLRCSPISGHTSVYWYQQALGLGLQFLLWYDEGEERNRGNFPPRFSGRQFPNYSSELNVNALELEDSALYLCASSLVGWNTEAFFGQGTRLTVV.

This clonotype was seen ten or more times. The chain carries TRBV29-1 and TRBJ1-2; weak D call: TRBD1 (5 bases). Germline CDR1 is SQVTM and CDR2 is ANQGSEA. CDR3 length equals 11 residues. The ends were cut back, 4 bases at V and 8 bases at J, with 11 bases in the middle. The CDR3 protein is CSVVRDGGYTF. For the CDR3, the DNA is TGCAGCGTTGTTCGGGACGGCGGCTACACCTTC. Complete variable domain (other parts from reference TRBV29-1 and TRBJ1-2): SAVISQKPSRDICQRGTSLTIQCQVDSQVTMMFWYRQQPGQSLTLIATANQGSEATYESGFVIDKFPISRPNLTFSTLTVSNMSPEDSSIYLCSVVRDGGYTFGSGTRLTVV.

This clonotype was recorded many times. The chain joins TRBV6-1 to TRBJ2-5, with 11 bases fitting TRBD1. CDR1 and CDR2 from the germline V gene are MNHNS and SASEGT. Germline trimming cut 6 bases from V and 5 bases from J; bases unmatched to any gene: 8. The CDR3 is 15 residues long. CDR3 sequence: CASSRPGQGGETQYF. CDR3 bases: TGTGCCAGCAGCCGGCCGGGACAGGGGGGCGAGACCCAGTACTTC.

In its sample, this clonotype was seen many times. The CDR3 DNA follows: TGTGCCAGCAGATGGGACACCGGGGAGCTGTTTTTT. It encodes CASRWDTGELFF. The V call is TRBV27, the J call TRBJ2-2; D not certain. V lost 6 bases to trimming and J lost 3 bases, with 5 bases between them. The CDR3 is made up of 12 amino acids. Germline V lookup: CDR1 MNHEY, CDR2 SMNVEV (reference sequence).

This clonotype was seen only a few times. The chain uses TRBV6-2 or TRBV6-3 and TRBJ1-3, with no clear D. The CDR3 is 12 residues long. The germline gives CDR1 MNHEY, CDR2 SVGEGT. V gave up 5 bases and J gave up 5 bases, with 7 bases separating them. CDR3 DNA sequence: TGTGCCAGCAGTCCTGAGAGAAACACCATATATTTT. It yields the protein CASSPERNTIYF.

This clonotype was counted ten times or more. V and J are TRBV18 and TRBJ2-3; D perhaps matches TRBD1 (6 bases). The CDR3 consists of 17 residues. Trimming took off 0 bases at V and 1 base at J, with 14 bases between the two ends. CDR1 is KGHSH and CDR2 is LQKENI in the germline V gene. DNA of the CDR3: TGTGCCAGCTCACCACCAAGGGGGACCCTCGGCACAGATACGCAGTATTTT. Translating gives CASSPPRGTLGTDTQYF. Full variable domain (remainder filled in from reference TRBV18 and TRBJ2-3): NAGVMQNPRHLVRRRGQEARLRCSPMKGHSHVYWYRQLPEEGLKFMVYLQKENIIDESGMPKERFSAEFPKEGPSILRIQQVVRGDSAAYFCASSPPRGTLGTDTQYFGPGTRLTVL.

This clonotype was observed many times. V and J are TRBV27 and TRBJ2-7; TRBD1 matches at 8 bases. The CDR3 extends over 15 amino acids. Looked up from germline, CDR1 is MNHEY and CDR2 is SMNVEV (reference sequence). The trim removed 4 bases at V and 3 bases at J, leaving 8 bases unmatched. The CDR3 sequence: CASSSPFTGGYEQYF. CDR3 DNA sequence: TGTGCCAGCAGTTCCCCTTTCACAGGGGGCTACGAGCAGTACTTC.

The V gene is TRBV6-2 or TRBV6-3, the J gene TRBJ2-1; D call uncertain. V was trimmed by 6 bases and J by 9 bases, leaving 15 bases between them. The germline gives CDR1 MNHEY, CDR2 SVGEGT. This CDR3 is built from 13 residues. In nucleotides, the CDR3 is TGTGCCAGCAGCCTAGGGTGGGTGGGTGAGCAGTTCTTC. Amino acids: CASSLGWVGEQFF.

This clonotype was observed at least ten times. The chain recombines TRBV6-2 or TRBV6-3 with TRBJ1-2; TRBD1 is a possible D gene (5 bases). The ends were cut back, 2 bases at V and 4 bases at J, with 11 bases in the middle. The CDR3 spans 14 residues. Germline-derived CDR1 and CDR2 are MNHEY and SVGEGT. CDR3 sequence reads: CASSYPAGTYGYTF. CDR3 nucleotides: TGTGCCAGCAGTTACCCCGCCGGGACCTATGGCTACACCTTC.

This clonotype showed up just a few times. This chain connects TRBV20-1 to TRBJ2-7; 7 positions match TRBD2. The V gene's germline CDR1 is DFQATT and CDR2 SNEGSKA (reference sequence). This CDR3 has 14 amino acids. Germline trimming cut 1 base from V and 1 base from J; bases unmatched to any gene: 4. In nucleotides, the CDR3 is TGCAGTGCTAGAGTCCAGGGAGGGTCCTACGAGCAGTACTTC. Translated: CSARVQGGSYEQYF.

This clonotype was picked up many times. CDR3 protein: CASSRGFREAFF. DNA of the CDR3: TGTGCCAGCAGTCGGGGGTTTCGGGAAGCTTTCTTT. The chain employs TRBV28 and TRBJ1-1, with D possibly being TRBD1 (5 bases). The V end lost 5 bases, the J end lost 8 bases, and 12 bases lay between the germline ends. The germline V gene encodes CDR1 MDHEN and CDR2 SYDVKM. CDR3 length: 12 amino acids.

In this sample, this clonotype turned up many times. V usage is TRBV7-9 and J usage is TRBJ2-1; a possible D gene is TRBD2 (5 bases). Trimming shortened V by 5 bases and J by 4 bases, and 12 bases separated the two germline ends. Germline lookup yields CDR1 SEHNR and CDR2 FQNEAQ (reference sequence). CDR3 length equals 14 residues. Here the CDR3 DNA reads TGTGCCAGCAGCCAGGCGGGCGGATACAATGAGCAGTTCTTC. It is translated as CASSQAGGYNEQFF.

Many counts were recorded for this clonotype. The chain employs TRBV24-1 and TRBJ2-7; a weak D match, TRBD2 (6 bases). Trimming removed 8 bases from V and 9 bases from J, with 7 bases in between. Germline values: CDR1 KGHDR, CDR2 SFDVKD. This CDR3 is 9 amino acids long. The CDR3 is CATMGGQYF. The CDR3 DNA reads as TGTGCCACCATGGGGGGGCAGTACTTC.

This clonotype has a count of ten or more. The chain joins TRBV27 to TRBJ2-7; TRBD1 agrees at 7 bases. V trimming: 2 bases; J trimming: 0 bases; junction bases outside the gene matches: 10. This CDR3 has 17 residues. Germline V gives CDR1 MNHEY, CDR2 SMNVEV (reference sequence). CDR3 DNA: TGTGCCAGCAGTTTAGATTATACCGGGACAGTCTCCTACGAGCAGTACTTC. Its protein is CASSLDYTGTVSYEQYF.

This clonotype has just a few counts. V gene TRBV11-2 combines with J gene TRBJ1-2; no firm D call. The V end lost 4 bases, the J end lost 4 bases, and 25 bases lay between the germline ends. Germline V lookup: CDR1 SGHAT, CDR2 FQNNGV. The CDR3 runs to 18 residues. The CDR3 reads CASSSTNPQLVWSYGYTF. Here the CDR3 DNA reads TGTGCCAGCAGCTCAACTAACCCACAGCTCGTATGGAGCTATGGCTACACCTTC.

This clonotype was counted many times. The chain carries TRBV27 and TRBJ2-1; D gene unclear. The CDR3 has 13 amino acids. The germline V gene encodes CDR1 MNHEY and CDR2 SMNVEV (reference sequence). V was trimmed by 2 bases and J by 5 bases, leaving 7 bases between them. CDR3 protein: CASSLSIDNEQFF. The CDR3 coding sequence is TGTGCCAGCAGTTTAAGTATAGACAATGAGCAGTTCTTC.